These T cell receptor beta chains were read from a single sample in a study of glioma-infiltrating T cells. TCRdb itself ran the multiplex PCR reads through MiXCR, one entry per CDR3 protein. The repertoire holds roughly 100,000 distinct CDR3 sequences, with around 29% as singletons. Sequencing used glioma tissue, nonneoplastic brain tissue, or PBMCs (not recorded which). The source of these receptors is a human donor with low-grade glioma or glioblastoma, undergoing nonglioma brain surgery, or in good health (not recorded which). Both conserved end residues are part of each CDR3. Fields, in order: D gene, V gene, clone size, J gene, CDR3 protein, CDR3 DNA. D genes are given only for firm matches. Rows give clone size only sometimes, using once, few, many, or a class for an expanded clone.

D: .; V: TRBV12-3/TRBV12-4; size: few; J: TRBJ1-3; CDR3: CASSSTASSGNTIYF; DNA: TGTGCCAGCAGTTCAACGGCTAGCTCTGGAAACACCATATATTTT
D: TRBD1; V: TRBV7-6; size: many; J: TRBJ2-5; CDR3: CASSFTQGDETQYF; DNA: TGTGCCAGCAGCTTCACCCAGGGGGATGAGACCCAGTACTTC
D: TRBD1; V: TRBV27; size: many; J: TRBJ2-2; CDR3: CASRLQGARELFF; DNA: TGTGCCAGCAGACTCCAGGGGGCCCGGGAGCTGTTTTTT
D: TRBD2; V: TRBV27; size: many; J: TRBJ2-7; CDR3: CASSQAGFGREQYF; DNA: TGTGCCAGCAGTCAAGCGGGGTTCGGTAGGGAGCAGTACTTC
D: .; V: TRBV7-2; size: many; J: TRBJ1-1; CDR3: CASSPHPTTPPFF; DNA: TGTGCCAGCAGCCCCCACCCCACAACACCACCTTTCTTT
D: TRBD2; V: TRBV20-1; size: many; J: TRBJ2-2; CDR3: CSARLAGGPNTGELFF; DNA: TGCAGTGCTCGTTTAGCGGGGGGGCCGAACACCGGGGAGCTGTTTTTT
D: .; V: TRBV6-1; size: few; J: TRBJ1-3; CDR3: CASSSPASGNTIYF; DNA: TGTGCCAGCAGTTCCCCCGCCTCTGGAAACACCATATATTTT
D: .; V: TRBV20-1; size: few; J: TRBJ2-1; CDR3: CSARSAASPNNEQFF; DNA: TGCAGTGCTAGGAGCGCGGCTAGCCCCAATAATGAGCAGTTCTTC
D: .; V: TRBV20-1; size: many; J: TRBJ1-2; CDR3: CSARDQSGGYGYTF; DNA: TGCAGTGCTAGAGATCAGTCCGGGGGCTATGGCTACACCTTC
D: .; V: TRBV7-9; size: few; J: TRBJ2-7; CDR3: CASSSVVYEQYF; DNA: TGTGCCAGCAGCTCGGTGGTCTACGAGCAGTACTTC
D: .; V: TRBV14; size: many; J: TRBJ2-7; CDR3: CASSSTTSEQYF; DNA: TGTGCCAGCAGCTCCACCACTTCCGAGCAGTACTTC
D: TRBD2; V: TRBV4-2; size: few; J: TRBJ2-1; CDR3: CASSQDYATSGRNEQFF; DNA: TGTGCCAGCAGCCAAGATTACGCGACTAGCGGAAGAAATGAGCAGTTCTTC
D: TRBD2; V: TRBV29-1; size: few; J: TRBJ2-5; CDR3: CSAATSGGVQETQYF; DNA: TGCAGCGCCGCAACTAGCGGGGGGGTCCAAGAGACCCAGTACTTC
D: .; V: TRBV30; size: few; J: TRBJ2-1; CDR3: CAWSSYGDEQFF; DNA: TGTGCCTGGAGTTCCTACGGGGACGAGCAGTTCTTC
D: .; V: TRBV20-1; size: many; J: TRBJ2-3; CDR3: CSATPETDTQYF; DNA: TGCAGTGCTACGCCCGAAACAGATACGCAGTATTTT
D: TRBD2; V: TRBV6-1; size: many; J: TRBJ2-3; CDR3: CASERGGTDTQYF; DNA: TGTGCCAGTGAGCGGGGCGGCACAGATACGCAGTATTTT
D: .; V: TRBV2; size: many; J: TRBJ1-1; CDR3: CASKLNTEAFF; DNA: TGTGCCAGCAAGTTGAACACTGAAGCTTTCTTT
D: .; V: TRBV27; size: once; J: TRBJ2-5; CDR3: CASSLGLDGGTQYF; DNA: TGTGCCAGCAGTTTGGGGCTAGACGGGGGGACCCAGTACTTC
D: .; V: TRBV3-1; size: few; J: TRBJ2-5; CDR3: CASSHLGGGGQETQYF; DNA: TGTGCCAGCAGCCATCTCGGGGGAGGTGGACAAGAGACCCAGTACTTC
D: .; V: TRBV9; size: many; J: TRBJ1-4; CDR3: CASSPTSGRDGEKLFF; DNA: TGTGCCAGCAGCCCAACGTCCGGGAGGGATGGCGAAAAACTGTTTTTT
D: .; V: TRBV6-6; size: many; J: TRBJ1-1; CDR3: CASSYFRNTEAFF; DNA: TGTGCCAGCAGTTACTTCAGAAACACTGAAGCTTTCTTT
D: .; V: TRBV6-1; size: many; J: TRBJ1-2; CDR3: CASSRDVYGYTF; DNA: TGTGCCAGCAGTCGGGACGTCTATGGCTACACCTTC
D: .; V: TRBV18; size: many; J: TRBJ2-7; CDR3: CASSVEYEQYF; DNA: TGTGCCAGCTCTGTAGAGTACGAGCAGTACTTC
D: TRBD2; V: TRBV20-1; size: many; J: TRBJ2-3; CDR3: CSAGGRLAGPTDTQYF; DNA: TGCAGTGCGGGTGGGCGGCTAGCGGGTCCCACAGATACGCAGTATTTT
D: TRBD1; V: TRBV5-5; size: .; J: TRBJ2-3; CDR3: CASSRGTGITDTQYF; DNA: TGTGCCAGCAGCCGGGGGACAGGGATAACAGATACGCAGTATTTT
D: .; V: TRBV25-1; size: many; J: TRBJ1-4; CDR3: CASSELSGRRDEKLFF; DNA: TGTGCCAGCAGTGAGCTTTCAGGGCGGCGCGATGAAAAACTGTTTTTT
D: .; V: TRBV7-9; size: few; J: TRBJ1-1; CDR3: CASSFNRVNTEAFF; DNA: TGTGCCAGCAGTTTCAACAGGGTGAACACTGAAGCTTTCTTT
D: .; V: TRBV20-1; size: .; J: TRBJ2-3; CDR3: CSASGFPRTDTQYF; DNA: TGCAGTGCTTCAGGGTTTCCTCGCACAGATACGCAGTATTTT
D: .; V: TRBV20-1; size: many; J: TRBJ2-3; CDR3: CSASALGQQRTDTQYF; DNA: TGCAGTGCCTCAGCCCTGGGACAACAGCGCACAGATACGCAGTATTTT
D: .; V: TRBV29-1; size: .; J: TRBJ1-1; CDR3: CSVQCWDTEAFF; DNA: TGCAGCGTCCAATGTTGGGACACTGAAGCTTTCTTT
D: .; V: TRBV15; size: many; J: TRBJ1-6; CDR3: CATSQRTMNSPLHF; DNA: TGTGCCACCAGCCAACGGACGATGAATTCACCCCTCCACTTT
D: .; V: TRBV5-1; size: few; J: TRBJ2-1; CDR3: CASSLALDPNEQFF; DNA: TGCGCCAGCAGCTTGGCCTTAGACCCTAATGAGCAGTTCTTC
D: TRBD2; V: TRBV4-3; size: many; J: TRBJ2-1; CDR3: CASSQDLAGDYNEQFF; DNA: TGCGCCAGCAGCCAAGATCTGGCGGGGGACTACAATGAGCAGTTCTTC
D: .; V: TRBV28; size: many; J: TRBJ2-3; CDR3: CASRPSGGLTDTQYF; DNA: TGTGCCAGCAGGCCGTCGGGGGGCCTCACAGATACGCAGTATTTT
D: .; V: TRBV7-2; size: many; J: TRBJ2-5; CDR3: CASSSPEVAVQETQYF; DNA: TGTGCCAGCAGCTCCCCAGAGGTCGCTGTCCAAGAGACCCAGTACTTC
D: .; V: TRBV10-3; size: many; J: TRBJ1-2; CDR3: CAISESGSNYGYTF; DNA: TGTGCCATCAGTGAGTCGGGGTCGAACTATGGCTACACCTTC
D: .; V: TRBV28; size: .; J: TRBJ1-6; CDR3: CASSLGGKGLDSPLHF; DNA: TGTGCCAGCAGTTTAGGAGGCAAGGGCCTAGATTCACCCCTCCACTTT
D: .; V: TRBV27; size: many; J: TRBJ1-3; CDR3: CASSLGLGVGNTIYF; DNA: TGTGCCAGCAGTTTAGGTTTAGGGGTAGGAAACACCATATATTTT
D: .; V: TRBV18; size: .; J: TRBJ2-2; CDR3: CASSPAGNTGELFF; DNA: TGTGCCAGCTCACCAGCGGGGAACACCGGGGAGCTGTTTTTT
D: .; V: TRBV19; size: .; J: TRBJ2-7; CDR3: CASSSWDTSYEQYF; DNA: TGTGCCAGTAGTTCTTGGGACACCTCCTACGAGCAGTACTTC
D: TRBD1; V: TRBV7-6; size: many; J: TRBJ1-3; CDR3: CASSLRQGASGNTIYF; DNA: TGTGCCAGCAGCTTGAGGCAGGGGGCAAGTGGAAACACCATATATTTT
D: TRBD2; V: TRBV7-2; size: .; J: TRBJ2-5; CDR3: CASSRGTSGQETQYF; DNA: TGTGCCAGCAGCCGAGGGACTAGCGGACAAGAGACCCAGTACTTC
D: TRBD1; V: TRBV7-9; size: .; J: TRBJ2-2; CDR3: CASSYGTGPTGELFF; DNA: TGTGCCAGCAGCTACGGGACAGGGCCCACCGGGGAGCTGTTTTTT
D: .; V: TRBV7-2; size: many; J: TRBJ1-5; CDR3: CASSASWGQYSNQPQHF; DNA: TGTGCCAGCAGCGCTTCTTGGGGGCAGTATAGCAATCAGCCCCAGCATTTT
D: TRBD2; V: TRBV4-1; size: few; J: TRBJ2-1; CDR3: CASSQVIGRGGGEQFF; DNA: TGCGCCAGCAGCCAAGTAATCGGGCGGGGGGGTGGTGAGCAGTTCTTC
D: TRBD1; V: TRBV12-3/TRBV12-4; size: .; J: TRBJ1-4; CDR3: CASSPRGGAEKLFF; DNA: TGTGCCAGCAGCCCCAGAGGGGGCGCGGAAAAACTGTTTTTT
D: TRBD2; V: TRBV7-8; size: many; J: TRBJ2-5; CDR3: CASDGGAGETQYF; DNA: TGTGCCAGCGACGGGGGGGCCGGGGAGACCCAGTACTTC
D: TRBD2; V: TRBV2; size: many; J: TRBJ2-1; CDR3: CASSPILADNEQFF; DNA: TGTGCCAGCAGTCCCATACTAGCGGACAATGAGCAGTTCTTC
D: TRBD2; V: TRBV28; size: many; J: TRBJ2-1; CDR3: CAGGGYNEQFF; DNA: TGTGCCGGGGGGGGTTACAATGAGCAGTTCTTC
D: TRBD1; V: TRBV12-3/TRBV12-4; size: .; J: TRBJ2-5; CDR3: CASSPTGGSGAQYF; DNA: TGTGCCAGCAGTCCGACAGGGGGCTCGGGAGCCCAGTACTTC
D: .; V: TRBV12-3/TRBV12-4; size: .; J: TRBJ2-7; CDR3: CASVELGLGDEQYF; DNA: TGTGCCAGCGTTGAACTTGGACTTGGCGACGAGCAGTACTTC
D: .; V: TRBV3-1; size: few; J: TRBJ2-4; CDR3: CASSHSRNIQYF; DNA: TGTGCCAGCAGCCACTCACGAAACATTCAGTACTTC
D: .; V: TRBV7-2; size: .; J: TRBJ2-2; CDR3: CASSPTWVNTGELFF; DNA: TGTGCCAGCAGCCCGACTTGGGTTAACACCGGGGAGCTGTTTTTT
D: .; V: TRBV28; size: .; J: TRBJ2-5; CDR3: CASSASGAGTPRETQYF; DNA: TGTGCCAGCAGCGCCTCTGGGGCCGGGACTCCGAGAGAGACCCAGTACTTC
D: .; V: TRBV27; size: .; J: TRBJ1-1; CDR3: CASSYCPGRAIMNTEALF; DNA: TGTGCCAGCAGCTATTGCCCGGGACGGGCGATAATGAACACTGAAGCTCTCTTT
D: TRBD1; V: TRBV4-1; size: few; J: TRBJ1-3; CDR3: CASSQVGDSDSGNTIYF; DNA: TGCGCCAGCAGCCAAGTAGGGGACAGCGACTCTGGAAACACCATATATTTT
D: .; V: TRBV5-6; size: .; J: TRBJ1-4; CDR3: CASIETTNEKLFF; DNA: TGTGCCAGCATTGAGACAACTAATGAAAAACTGTTTTTT
D: TRBD1; V: TRBV19; size: .; J: TRBJ1-2; CDR3: CASSRTGNYGYTF; DNA: TGTGCCAGTAGCCGGACAGGGAACTATGGCTACACCTTC
D: .; V: TRBV7-3; size: many; J: TRBJ2-3; CDR3: CASSLSSVSTDTQYF; DNA: TGTGCCAGCAGCTTAAGTAGCGTATCCACAGATACGCAGTATTTT